This is a list of T cell receptor beta chains from one sample in a study of T cell responses to AZD1222 COVID-19 vaccine. Sequencing was performed with immunoSEQ multiplex PCR; in TCRdb, only in-frame clones are kept and a portion is missing. The data contain approximately 170,000 clones, under 95% of them singletons. The sequences come from peripheral blood, collected on day 0 of AZD1222 vaccination. The receptors were gathered from an adult in good health. Both conserved end residues are trimmed from each CDR3. Rows may omit the clone size; those that give it use once, few, many or a size class.

v_call: TRBV10-3; clone_size: once; cdr3_aa: AITTGGTEAF
v_call: TRBV6-1; clone_size: -; cdr3_aa: ASSEGGLAGTPYEQY
v_call: TRBV3-1/TRBV3-2; clone_size: once; cdr3_aa: ASSQVSRANEQF
v_call: TRBV28; clone_size: -; cdr3_aa: ASSWQNTEAF
v_call: TRBV2; clone_size: -; cdr3_aa: ASREYRDPTEAF
v_call: TRBV5-5; clone_size: -; cdr3_aa: ASSSGQGAGYT
v_call: TRBV2; clone_size: -; cdr3_aa: ASSPTPLGTYEQY
v_call: TRBV30; clone_size: few; cdr3_aa: AWRGEALAF
v_call: TRBV24-1; clone_size: once; cdr3_aa: ATSDGRPSGTEQF
v_call: TRBV7-2; clone_size: -; cdr3_aa: ASSLGQSTEAF
v_call: TRBV4-1; clone_size: -; cdr3_aa: ASSLAEAHSYNEQF
v_call: TRBV5-1; clone_size: -; cdr3_aa: ASSLVASGPSEQY
v_call: TRBV5-4; clone_size: once; cdr3_aa: ASSLEQGSYNEQF
v_call: TRBV15; clone_size: -; cdr3_aa: ATSRDHPQPQH
v_call: TRBV2; clone_size: -; cdr3_aa: ASSVGLAVTGELF
v_call: TRBV29-1; clone_size: -; cdr3_aa: SVEEGRPYSNQPQH
v_call: TRBV25-1; clone_size: -; cdr3_aa: ASSPYLGRAEGGYT
v_call: TRBV28; clone_size: -; cdr3_aa: ASPPPRGGLIAKNIQY
v_call: TRBV6-5; clone_size: -; cdr3_aa: ASSYSPAVNYGYT
v_call: TRBV6-6; clone_size: -; cdr3_aa: ASSPTTGEQY
v_call: TRBV28; clone_size: -; cdr3_aa: ASNTGGQPLKLF
v_call: TRBV2; clone_size: few; cdr3_aa: ASSEYPGAF
v_call: TRBV18; clone_size: -; cdr3_aa: ASSPTDSNQPQH
v_call: TRBV12-3/TRBV12-4; clone_size: once; cdr3_aa: ASSFQGEKLF
v_call: TRBV6-2/TRBV6-3; clone_size: -; cdr3_aa: ASSYRGLTGELF
v_call: TRBV6-5; clone_size: -; cdr3_aa: ASSYGTGELF
v_call: TRBV11-2; clone_size: -; cdr3_aa: ASSFRLAGGSGEQF
v_call: TRBV6-6; clone_size: -; cdr3_aa: ASSYSSGIGTEAF
v_call: TRBV5-4; clone_size: -; cdr3_aa: ASSLGATGEQY
v_call: TRBV5-6; clone_size: -; cdr3_aa: ASSHLGIKYNEQF
v_call: TRBV15; clone_size: once; cdr3_aa: ATSRGAGANVLT
v_call: TRBV24-1; clone_size: -; cdr3_aa: ATSDLAETQY
v_call: TRBV7-9; clone_size: -; cdr3_aa: ASSPPQDNEQF
v_call: TRBV2; clone_size: -; cdr3_aa: ASSEGQGSYEQY
v_call: TRBV5-1; clone_size: -; cdr3_aa: ASWGITDTQY
v_call: TRBV7-9; clone_size: -; cdr3_aa: ASSRTGDTEAF
v_call: TRBV5-1; clone_size: -; cdr3_aa: ASSLDGIGGELF
v_call: TRBV14; clone_size: -; cdr3_aa: ASSHRLPRVGVQETQY
v_call: TRBV7-9; clone_size: few; cdr3_aa: ASSLRGAEPQH
v_call: TRBV2; clone_size: -; cdr3_aa: ASRASRTGTYEQY
v_call: TRBV28; clone_size: -; cdr3_aa: ASSEIGQTGNTIY
v_call: TRBV2; clone_size: -; cdr3_aa: ASSERSGANQPQH
v_call: TRBV25-1; clone_size: -; cdr3_aa: ATGTGGPGNTIY
v_call: TRBV6-5; clone_size: -; cdr3_aa: ASSPSGTGGNTIY
v_call: TRBV11-1; clone_size: -; cdr3_aa: ASSRNQPQH
v_call: TRBV5-1; clone_size: -; cdr3_aa: ASSWGETQY
v_call: TRBV12-3/TRBV12-4; clone_size: -; cdr3_aa: ASSGNGYGYT
v_call: TRBV3-1/TRBV3-2; clone_size: few; cdr3_aa: ASSQQGTSGPYNEQF
v_call: TRBV10-3; clone_size: -; cdr3_aa: AIRADNSPLH